Detailed here is one T cell receptor beta chain. A duration under 3 months, NOSPECS ≥4, CAS ≥3 and moderate-to-severe activity characterized the donors with ophthalmopathy. Pregnant or lactating patients and those with other autoimmune diseases or uncontrolled infections were excluded. Patients were diagnosed from clinical symptoms, serum thyroxine, TRAb, thyroid ultrasound and orbital computed tomography. These data originate in a study of Graves' ophthalmopathy and Graves' hyperthyroidism. Study in general: The study drew peripheral blood at initial diagnosis, before any treatment.

Investigators amplified TCR beta CDR3 regions from RNA transcripts. An initial RT-PCR round employing HTBI primers preceded a second-round multiplex PCR. TCRdb recomputed calls from the multiplex PCR reads with MiXCR, one row per CDR3 protein. The data show about 640,000 distinct CDR3 sequences, about 40% seen once. V lost 2 bases, J lost 7 bases, and 10 bases stayed unmatched. CDR3 length: 17 amino acids. Germline values: CDR1 LNHDA, CDR2 SQIVND (reference sequence). Sequencing used peripheral blood. V usage is TRBV19 and J usage is TRBJ1-6, with 8 bases that match TRBD1. This TCR derives from an adult man with Graves' ophthalmopathy. In nucleotides, the CDR3 is TGTGCCAGTAGTATACCCTCACGGACAGGGCTCAATTCACCCCTCCACTTT. Amino acid sequence: CASSIPSRTGLNSPLHF.